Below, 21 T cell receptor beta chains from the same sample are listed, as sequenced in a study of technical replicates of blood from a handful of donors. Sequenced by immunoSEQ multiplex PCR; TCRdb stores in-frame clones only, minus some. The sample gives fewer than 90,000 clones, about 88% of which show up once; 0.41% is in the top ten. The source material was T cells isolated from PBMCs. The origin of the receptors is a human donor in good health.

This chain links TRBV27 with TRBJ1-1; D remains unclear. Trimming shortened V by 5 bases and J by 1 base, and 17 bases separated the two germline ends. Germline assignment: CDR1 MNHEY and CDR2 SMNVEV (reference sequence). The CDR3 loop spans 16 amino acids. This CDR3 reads CASSRPPGSQNTEAFF. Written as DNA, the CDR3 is TGTGCCAGCAGTCGCCCTCCGGGATCCCAGAACACTGAAGCTTTCTTT.

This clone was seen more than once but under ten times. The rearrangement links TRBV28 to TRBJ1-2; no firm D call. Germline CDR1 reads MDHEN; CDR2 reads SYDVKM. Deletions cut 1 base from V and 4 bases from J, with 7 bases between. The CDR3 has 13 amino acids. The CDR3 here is CASSLSESYGYTF. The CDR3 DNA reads TGTGCCAGCAGTTTATCAGAATCCTATGGCTACACCTTC.

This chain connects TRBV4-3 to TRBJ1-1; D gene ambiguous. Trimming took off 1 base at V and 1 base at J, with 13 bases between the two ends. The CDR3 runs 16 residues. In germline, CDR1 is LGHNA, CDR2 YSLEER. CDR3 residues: CASSQVLFLRNTEAFF. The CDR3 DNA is TGCGCCAGCAGCCAAGTCTTGTTTCTTAGGAACACTGAAGCTTTCTTT.

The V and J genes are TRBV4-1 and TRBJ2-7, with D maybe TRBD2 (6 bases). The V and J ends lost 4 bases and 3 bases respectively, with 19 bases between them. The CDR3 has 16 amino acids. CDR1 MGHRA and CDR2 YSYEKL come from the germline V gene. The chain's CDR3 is CASSRLTEGHDYEQYF. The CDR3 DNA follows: TGCGCCAGCAGCCGACTAACGGAGGGCCATGACTACGAGCAGTACTTC.

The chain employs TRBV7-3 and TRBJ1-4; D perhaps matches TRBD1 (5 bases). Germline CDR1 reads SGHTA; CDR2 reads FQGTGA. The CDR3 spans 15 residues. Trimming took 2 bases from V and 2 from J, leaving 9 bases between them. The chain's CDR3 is CASSLYGGTNEKLFF. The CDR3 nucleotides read TGTGCCAGCAGCTTATATGGGGGGACTAATGAAAAACTGTTTTTT.

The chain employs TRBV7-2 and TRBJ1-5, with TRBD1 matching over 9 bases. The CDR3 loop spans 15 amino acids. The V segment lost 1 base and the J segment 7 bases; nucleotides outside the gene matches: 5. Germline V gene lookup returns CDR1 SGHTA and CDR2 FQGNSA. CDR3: CASSLGGQGRQPQHF. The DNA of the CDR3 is TGTGCCAGCAGCTTAGGAGGACAGGGGAGGCAGCCCCAGCATTTT.

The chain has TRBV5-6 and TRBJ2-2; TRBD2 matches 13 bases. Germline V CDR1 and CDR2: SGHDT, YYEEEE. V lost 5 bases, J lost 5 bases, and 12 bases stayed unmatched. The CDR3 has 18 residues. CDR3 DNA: TGTGCCAGCAGTATTTCACTAGCGGGAGGGCGAGTGACCGGGGAGCTGTTTTTT. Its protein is CASSISLAGGRVTGELFF.

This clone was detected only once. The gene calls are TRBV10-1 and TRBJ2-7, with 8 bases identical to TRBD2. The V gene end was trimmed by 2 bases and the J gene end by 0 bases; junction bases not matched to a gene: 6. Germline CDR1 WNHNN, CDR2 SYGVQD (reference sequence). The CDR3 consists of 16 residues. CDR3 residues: CASSEKERESSYEQYF. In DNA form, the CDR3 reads TGCGCCAGCAGTGAGAAGGAGCGGGAGAGCTCCTACGAGCAGTACTTC.

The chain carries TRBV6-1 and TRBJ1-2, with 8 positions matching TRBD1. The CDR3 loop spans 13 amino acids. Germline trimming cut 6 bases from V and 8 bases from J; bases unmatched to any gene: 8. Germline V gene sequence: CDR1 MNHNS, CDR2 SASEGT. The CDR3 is CASSAGGGVGYTF. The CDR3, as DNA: TGTGCCAGCAGCGCAGGGGGCGGGGTAGGCTACACCTTC.

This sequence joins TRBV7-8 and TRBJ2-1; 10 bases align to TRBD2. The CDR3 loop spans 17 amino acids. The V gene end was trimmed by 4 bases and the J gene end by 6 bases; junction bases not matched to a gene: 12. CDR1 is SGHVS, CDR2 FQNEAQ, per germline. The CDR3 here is CASSSTLLAGVANEQFF. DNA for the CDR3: TGTGCCAGCAGCTCCACCCTTCTAGCGGGAGTAGCCAATGAGCAGTTCTTC.

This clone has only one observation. The CDR3 DNA reads TGTGCCAGCAGCAACCAGGGGGGTGGCGGGGAGCTGTTTTTT. Translating it yields CASSNQGGGGELFF. The rearrangement joins TRBV11-1 to TRBJ2-2; a possible D gene is TRBD1 (7 bases). CDR1 and CDR2 from the germline V gene are SGHAT and FQDESV (reference sequence). The CDR3 sequence is 14 residues long. The germline V and J ends were trimmed by 5 bases and 7 bases, with 14 bases remaining between them.

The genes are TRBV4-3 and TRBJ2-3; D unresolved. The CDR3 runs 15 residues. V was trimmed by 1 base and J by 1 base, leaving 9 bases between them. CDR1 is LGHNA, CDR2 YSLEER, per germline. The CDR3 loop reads CASSQGLTGTDTQYF. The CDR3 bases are TGCGCCAGCAGCCAAGGGCTGACTGGCACAGATACGCAGTATTTT.

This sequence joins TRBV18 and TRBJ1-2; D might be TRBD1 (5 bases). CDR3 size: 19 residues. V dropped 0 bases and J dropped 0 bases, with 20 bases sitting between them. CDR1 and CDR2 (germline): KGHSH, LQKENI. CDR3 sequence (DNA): TGTGCCAGCTCACCACCTGGATCGTATTTGGCAGGGACTAACTATGGCTACACCTTC. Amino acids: CASSPPGSYLAGTNYGYTF.

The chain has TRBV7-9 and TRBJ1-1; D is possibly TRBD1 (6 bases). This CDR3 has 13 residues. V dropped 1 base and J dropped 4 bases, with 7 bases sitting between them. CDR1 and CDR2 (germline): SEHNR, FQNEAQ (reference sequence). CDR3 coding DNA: TGTGCCAGCAGCTTAGAAGGGGGCACTGAAGCTTTCTTT. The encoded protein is CASSLEGGTEAFF. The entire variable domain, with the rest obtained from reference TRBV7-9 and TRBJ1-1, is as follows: DTGVSQNPRHKITKRGQNVTFRCDPISEHNRLYWYRQTLGQGPEFLTYFQNEAQLEKSRLLSDRFSAERPKGSFSTLEIQRTEQGDSAMYLCASSLEGGTEAFFGQGTRLTVV.

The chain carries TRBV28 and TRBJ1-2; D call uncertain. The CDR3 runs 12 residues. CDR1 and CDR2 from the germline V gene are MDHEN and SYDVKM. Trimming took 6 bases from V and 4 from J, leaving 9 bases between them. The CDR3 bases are TGTGCCAGCAGCCCCGAGGGCTATGGCTACACCTTC. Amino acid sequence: CASSPEGYGYTF.

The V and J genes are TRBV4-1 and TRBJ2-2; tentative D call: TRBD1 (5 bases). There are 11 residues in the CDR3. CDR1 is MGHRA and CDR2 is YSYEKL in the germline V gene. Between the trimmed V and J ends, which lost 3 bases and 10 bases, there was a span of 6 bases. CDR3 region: CASSQGPELFF. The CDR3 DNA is TGCGCCAGCAGCCAGGGGCCGGAGCTGTTTTTT.

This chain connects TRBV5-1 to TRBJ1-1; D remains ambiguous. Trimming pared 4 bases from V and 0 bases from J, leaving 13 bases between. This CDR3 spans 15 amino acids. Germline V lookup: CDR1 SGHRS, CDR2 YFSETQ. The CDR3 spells CASSAAGYMNTEAFF. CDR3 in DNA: TGCGCCAGCAGCGCAGCAGGCTATATGAACACTGAAGCTTTCTTT.

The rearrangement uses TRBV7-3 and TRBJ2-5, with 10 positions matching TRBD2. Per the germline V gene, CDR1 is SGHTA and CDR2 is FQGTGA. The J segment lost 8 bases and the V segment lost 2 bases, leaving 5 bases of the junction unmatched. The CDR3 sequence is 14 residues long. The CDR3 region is CASSLSSGSNTQYF. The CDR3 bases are TGTGCCAGCAGCTTATCTAGCGGGAGTAATACCCAGTACTTC.

This chain's CDR3 is CALGGRQGGETQYF. CDR3 DNA: TGTGCCCTTGGCGGACGACAGGGTGGCGAGACCCAGTACTTC. This chain joins TRBV2 and TRBJ2-5; 7 bases fit TRBD1. CDR3 size: 14 residues. With V trimmed by 11 bases and J by 5 bases, 14 bases remained unmatched. CDR1 SNHLY and CDR2 FYNNEI come from the germline V gene.

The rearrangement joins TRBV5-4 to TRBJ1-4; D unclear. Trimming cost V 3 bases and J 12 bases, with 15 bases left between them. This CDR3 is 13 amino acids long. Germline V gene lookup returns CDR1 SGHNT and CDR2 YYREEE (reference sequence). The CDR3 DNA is TGTGCCAGCAGCTCCTCACAAAACGGGGAACTGTTTTTT. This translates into CASSSSQNGELFF.

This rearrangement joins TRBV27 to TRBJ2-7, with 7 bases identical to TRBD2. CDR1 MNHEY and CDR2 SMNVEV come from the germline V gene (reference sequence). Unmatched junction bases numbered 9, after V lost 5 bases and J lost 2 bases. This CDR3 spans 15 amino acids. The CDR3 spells CASSAGTIPTYEQYF. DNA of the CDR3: TGTGCCAGCAGTGCCGGGACTATACCAACCTACGAGCAGTACTTC.